This TCR beta chain was obtained from a study of OX40 agonist ivuxolimab in advanced cancers. As for the study in general: At around 81% male, the cohort had a mean age of 60 years, ranging from about 23 to 80. Whole-study findings and limits: Nonresponders, in some cases, also had low normalized T-cell clonal expansion.

On this clone: As yet, its antigen is unknown.

Repertoires were generated with immunoSEQ multiplex PCR, while TCRdb's copy carries only in-frame clones and drops some. Among 100,000 to 120,000 clones listed, roughly 90% were seen once. The sequences come from CD4+ or CD8+ T cells sorted from blood, collected in a trial of the OX40 agonist ivuxolimab. The clonotype originates from an adult with an advanced solid tumor such as melanoma, head and neck, liver or kidney cancer.

The CDR3 DNA reads as TGTGCCTGGAGTGTTGGGGTTACGCAGTATTTT. Its protein product is CAWSVGVTQYF. The J gene is TRBJ2-3, the V gene TRBV30; D call uncertain. This CDR3 region has 11 residues. Germline assignment: CDR1 GTSNPN and CDR2 SVGIG (reference sequence). V was shortened by 0 bases and J by 8 bases, with 6 bases between the two germline ends.